The next 9 T cell receptor beta chains were all read from a single sample in a study of CD8+ T cells in alopecia areata. Isolated RNA was reverse transcribed into cDNA used as the sequencing template. Libraries were prepared by immunoSEQ multiplex PCR; TCRdb keeps only in-frame clonotypes and omits some of them. The sample carries about 280,000 clones, about three fifths recorded once. Treatment meaning: oral pan-JAK inhibitor, 5-10 mg twice daily. The starting material was CD4+ T cells sorted from blood, obtained at week 24, from a patient treated with tofacitinib. The receptors originated from a human donor with alopecia areata.

The CDR3 spells CAISDRKGSTDTQYF. CDR3 in DNA: TGTGCCATCAGTGATCGGAAGGGAAGCACAGATACGCAGTATTTT. This sequence joins TRBV10-3 and TRBJ2-3; the D is unclear. Germline assignment: CDR1 ENHRY and CDR2 SYGVKD. This CDR3 has 15 residues. V lost 3 bases to trimming and J lost 0 bases, with 10 bases between them.

The chain is built from TRBV5-1 and TRBJ2-4, with D perhaps being TRBD1 or TRBD2 (5 bases each). The CDR3 covers 18 residues. The germline V gene encodes CDR1 SGHRS and CDR2 YFSETQ. V was clipped by 3 bases and J by 7 bases, with 26 bases between them. CDR3 sequence (DNA): TGCGCCAGCAGCTCACCCCCGGGACCCTCCAGTAGTAGGAACATTCAGTACTTC. Protein: CASSSPPGPSSSRNIQYF.

V and J are TRBV5-6 and TRBJ2-1; 7 positions match TRBD1. The CDR3 is made up of 16 amino acids. Per the germline V gene, CDR1 is SGHDT and CDR2 is YYEEEE. Unmatched junction bases numbered 11, after V lost 4 bases and J lost 4 bases. The DNA of the CDR3 is TGTGCCAGCAGCCCATACAGGGGCAGACTATACAATGAGCAGTTCTTC. Translated: CASSPYRGRLYNEQFF. Using reference TRBV5-6 and TRBJ2-1 for the parts outside the CDR3, the full variable domain is DAGVTQSPTHLIKTRGQQVTLRCSPKSGHDTVSWYQQALGQGPQFIFQYYEEEERQRGNFPDRFSGHQFPNYSSELNVNALLLGDSALYLCASSPYRGRLYNEQFFGPGTRLTVL.

V usage is TRBV28 and J usage is TRBJ2-1; D unresolved. The CDR3 is made up of 12 amino acids. Trimming took 3 bases from V and 9 from J, leaving 9 bases between them. Germline values: CDR1 MDHEN, CDR2 SYDVKM. CDR3 residues: CASSFGVGEQFF. The DNA for the CDR3 is TGTGCCAGCAGTTTTGGTGTAGGTGAGCAGTTCTTC.

V and J are TRBV5-4 and TRBJ2-7; D assignment may be TRBD1 or TRBD2 (6 bases each). Trimming removed 1 base at V and 8 bases at J, with 16 bases between. Germline V lookup: CDR1 SGHNT, CDR2 YYREEE (reference sequence). CDR3 size: 14 residues. This CDR3 reads CASSLYGGLTQQYF. CDR3 coding DNA: TGTGCCAGCAGCTTGTATGGGGGGCTTACGCAGCAGTACTTC. Full variable domain (outside the CDR3, taken from reference TRBV5-4 and TRBJ2-7): ETGVTQSPTHLIKTRGQQVTLRCSSQSGHNTVSWYQQALGQGPQFIFQYYREEENGRGNFPPRFSGLQFPNYSSELNVNALELDDSALYLCASSLYGGLTQQYFGPGTRLTVT.

This rearrangement joins TRBV30 to TRBJ2-3; D unclear. The CDR3 covers 12 residues. V was shortened by 0 bases and J by 6 bases, with 7 bases between the two germline ends. Germline V CDR1 and CDR2: GTSNPN, SVGIG (reference sequence). The CDR3 region is CAWSVRKDTQYF. The CDR3 DNA reads TGTGCCTGGAGTGTAAGGAAGGATACGCAGTATTTT.

The rearrangement links TRBV4-1 to TRBJ2-5; perhaps TRBD2 as D (6 bases). This CDR3 comprises 16 residues. Germline-derived CDR1 and CDR2 are MGHRA and YSYEKL. Trimming took 4 bases from V and 2 from J, leaving 17 bases between them. The CDR3 protein is CASSLAAGRMQETQYF. CDR3 bases: TGCGCCAGCAGCCTAGCGGCTGGACGGATGCAAGAGACCCAGTACTTC.

This rearrangement joins TRBV6-1 to TRBJ2-7; D gene ambiguous. V was shortened by 7 bases and J by 2 bases, with 12 bases between the two germline ends. The CDR3 has 13 amino acids. Germline V lookup: CDR1 MNHNS, CDR2 SASEGT. CDR3 sequence reads: CASIHVTTYEQYF. The CDR3 coding sequence is TGTGCCAGCATTCATGTCACAACCTACGAGCAGTACTTC.

This chain links TRBV7-8 with TRBJ2-7; tentatively, D is TRBD1 (6 bases). In germline, CDR1 is SGHVS, CDR2 FQNEAQ. This CDR3 is built from 14 residues. The V gene lost 1 base and the J gene lost 3 bases, with 10 bases spanning the gap. CDR3 region: CASSLVPGDYEQYF. The CDR3, as DNA: TGTGCCAGCAGCTTAGTTCCAGGGGACTACGAGCAGTACTTC. Using reference TRBV7-8 and TRBJ2-7 for the parts outside the CDR3, the full variable domain is GAGVSQSPRYKVAKRGQDVALRCDPISGHVSLFWYQQALGQGPEFLTYFQNEAQLDKSGLPSDRFFAERPEGSVSTLKIQRTQQEDSAVYLCASSLVPGDYEQYFGPGTRLTVT.